This entry lists 20 T cell receptor beta chains sequenced from one sample in a study of Tregs in tolerant kidney transplant recipients. Sequencing was performed with immunoSEQ multiplex PCR; in TCRdb, only in-frame clones are kept and a portion is missing. The profile shows 16,000 or so clones, around 60% of them singletons. Antigen specificity for these receptors is unknown. Sequencing was performed on Tregs from blood cultured with allogeneic cells. The receptor source for this set is a human donor in good health.

The chain uses TRBV28 and TRBJ1-2; weak D call: TRBD1 (5 bases). CDR1 and CDR2 from the germline V gene are MDHEN and SYDVKM. Trimming cost V 2 bases and J 4 bases, with 11 bases left between them. The CDR3 runs to 14 residues. The CDR3 loop is CASSLGGTAYGYTF. The CDR3 DNA reads as TGTGCCAGCAGTTTAGGGGGGACGGCCTATGGCTACACCTTC.

V is TRBV13 and J is TRBJ2-5; D could derive from TRBD1 or TRBD2 (6 bases each). CDR1 and CDR2 (germline): PRHDT, FYEKMQ (reference sequence). Trimming cost V 5 bases and J 4 bases, with 20 bases left between them. The CDR3 runs to 16 residues. As DNA, the CDR3 is TGTGCCAGCAGCCCCTCTGGGGGGCTATTAAGAGAGACCCAGTACTTC. Its translation is CASSPSGGLLRETQYF.

This chain joins TRBV29-1 and TRBJ2-4; 11 nucleotides align to TRBD1. The CDR3 has 16 amino acids. With 1 base clipped from V and 6 bases from J, the junction kept 8 bases outside the gene matches. Germline CDR1 and CDR2: SQVTM and ANQGSEA. DNA for the CDR3: TGCAGCGTTGAAGTTGGGGACAGGGGGTCCTTAAACATTCAGTACTTC. Its translation: CSVEVGDRGSLNIQYF.

This clone was seen once. This is likely an artifact of a read error, given a far larger clone one base away. Within the sample, other DNA sequences also encode this same CDR3. This chain joins TRBV5-4 and TRBJ1-1; 9 bases align to TRBD1. In germline, CDR1 is SGHNT, CDR2 YYREEE (reference sequence). The V and J ends lost 4 bases and 5 bases, in that order; junction bases with no gene match: 6. CDR3 size: 14 residues. The chain's CDR3 is CASSQQGARTEAFF. Written as DNA, the CDR3 is TGTGCCAGCAGCCAACAGGGGGCTCGGACTGAAGCTTTCTTT.

The rearrangement joins TRBV6-5 to TRBJ2-2; TRBD1 or TRBD2 may be the D gene (5 bases each). V was shortened by 8 bases and J by 7 bases, with 20 bases between the two germline ends. The CDR3 has 15 amino acids. CDR1 and CDR2 from the germline V gene are MNHEY and SVGAGI. CDR3: CASRPPLAGHGELFF. CDR3 DNA sequence: TGTGCCAGCCGTCCCCCGCTAGCAGGGCACGGGGAGCTGTTTTTT.

The J gene is TRBJ1-2, the V gene TRBV6-5; 8 bases agree with TRBD1. Germline V gene data show CDR1 as MNHEY and CDR2 as SVGAGI. The CDR3 has 15 residues. Trimming took 10 bases from V and 2 from J; bases not matched to a gene: 12. For the CDR3, the DNA is TGTGCCACCGGAACCCACAGGGGGACCAACTATGGCTACACCTTC. This gives the protein CATGTHRGTNYGYTF.

This chain joins TRBV11-3 and TRBJ2-7; no clear D gene. Between the trimmed V and J ends, which lost 1 base and 2 bases, there was a span of 12 bases. The CDR3 is 15 amino acids. Germline CDR1 and CDR2: SGHNT and YENEEA. In nucleotides, the CDR3 is TGTGCCAGCAGCTTAGCGCGGACGGCCACCTACGAGCAGTACTTC. Translating gives CASSLARTATYEQYF. The variable domain in full, with the rest retrieved from reference TRBV11-3 and TRBJ2-7, is EAGVVQSPRYKIIEKKQPVAFWCNPISGHNTLYWYLQNLGQGPELLIRYENEEAVDDSQLPKDRFSAERLKGVDSTLKIQPAELGDSAVYLCASSLARTATYEQYFGPGTRLTVT.

The chain recombines TRBV6-5 with TRBJ2-1; D assignment may be TRBD1 or TRBD2 (5 bases each). The CDR3 has 13 residues. V lost 5 bases and J lost 7, with 12 bases in between. Germline CDR1 reads MNHEY; CDR2 reads SVGAGI. The CDR3 DNA sequence: TGTGCCAGCAGTCCTCCGGGGACGAATGAGCAGTTCTTC. Amino acids: CASSPPGTNEQFF.

The V gene is TRBV5-1, the J gene TRBJ2-3, with D maybe TRBD1 (6 bases). The CDR3 is 14 amino acids. Looked up from germline, CDR1 is SGHRS and CDR2 is YFSETQ. V lost 0 bases to trimming and J lost 2 bases, with 7 bases between them. The CDR3 here is CASSLAGVTDTQYF. Here the CDR3 DNA reads TGCGCCAGCAGCTTGGCAGGGGTCACAGATACGCAGTATTTT.

This clone was seen only once. The chain uses TRBV7-9 and TRBJ2-5, with D possibly called TRBD1 or TRBD2 (6 bases each). Trimming shortened V by 3 bases and J by 5 bases, and 19 bases separated the two germline ends. This CDR3 is 16 amino acids long. Germline CDR1 SEHNR, CDR2 FQNEAQ (reference sequence). DNA for the CDR3: TGTGCCAGCAGCTTGGATATAGGAGGAGGGGGGGAGACCCAGTACTTC. It is translated as CASSLDIGGGGETQYF.

The V gene is TRBV9, the J gene TRBJ2-1, with 10 bases lining up with TRBD2. V trimming: 1 base; J trimming: 4 bases; junction bases outside the gene matches: 2. Germline-derived CDR1 and CDR2 are SGDLS and YYNGEE. This CDR3 comprises 15 residues. CDR3 loop: CASSVSGGGYNEQFF. In DNA, the CDR3 is TGTGCCAGCAGCGTAAGCGGGGGGGGGTACAATGAGCAGTTCTTC.

This clone has a single count. The chain recombines TRBV18 with TRBJ1-1; tentatively, D is TRBD1 (6 bases). The CDR3 contains 15 residues. Germline V gene lookup returns CDR1 KGHSH and CDR2 LQKENI. The V gene lost 1 base and the J gene lost 7 bases, with 16 bases spanning the gap. CDR3 in amino acids: CASSPRQTGLGEAFF. Written as DNA, the CDR3 is TGTGCCAGCTCACCACGACAAACAGGGCTTGGTGAAGCTTTCTTT.

The rearrangement joins TRBV18 to TRBJ2-5, with 9 nucleotides matching TRBD2. V was pared by 3 bases and J by 2 bases, with 4 bases of the junction left unmatched. This CDR3 has 15 amino acids. Germline CDR1 KGHSH, CDR2 LQKENI. The CDR3 protein is CASSPMAGGQETQYF. The DNA for the CDR3 is TGTGCCAGCTCACCCATGGCGGGGGGGCAAGAGACCCAGTACTTC.

This clone has only a few counts. This chain joins TRBV7-6 and TRBJ1-1; D might be TRBD1 (6 bases). The V end was cut by 8 bases, the J end by 4 bases, with 20 bases between. Per the germline V gene, CDR1 is SGHVS and CDR2 is FNYEAQ. This CDR3 is 15 amino acids long. The DNA for the CDR3 is TGTGCCAGCTCACAAGCAGGACTGGGGGCCACTGAAGCTTTCTTT. Amino acids: CASSQAGLGATEAFF.

This chain links TRBV7-3 with TRBJ2-2, with a tentative D call TRBD2 (6 bases). Germline V gene sequence: CDR1 SGHTA, CDR2 FQGTGA. The CDR3 loop spans 15 amino acids. Trimming pared 5 bases from V and 2 bases from J, leaving 12 bases between. The CDR3 here is CASSAAGGNTGELFF. The CDR3, as DNA: TGTGCCAGCAGCGCCGCCGGGGGAAACACCGGGGAGCTGTTTTTT. Complete variable domain (other parts from reference TRBV7-3 and TRBJ2-2): GAGVSQTPSNKVTEKGKYVELRCDPISGHTALYWYRQSLGQGPEFLIYFQGTGAADDSGLPNDRFFAVRPEGSVSTLKIQRTERGDSAVYLCASSAAGGNTGELFFGEGSRLTVL.

This clone showed up just a few times. This CDR3 is CASGLNTEAFF. CDR3 DNA: TGTGCTAGTGGTTTGAACACTGAAGCTTTCTTT. V usage is TRBV12-5 and J usage is TRBJ1-1, with D hard to call. The CDR3 extends over 11 amino acids. The germline V gene has CDR1 LGHNT and CDR2 FRNRAP. V lost 2 bases, J lost 2 bases, and 0 bases lay in between.

This clone was observed a few times. This chain joins TRBV5-1 and TRBJ2-5, with D maybe TRBD2 (7 bases). This CDR3 has 18 amino acids. Germline values: CDR1 SGHRS, CDR2 YFSETQ. V was shortened by 2 bases and J by 3 bases, with 23 bases between the two germline ends. The CDR3 protein is CASSLGPPGGAKEETQYF. The CDR3 DNA reads as TGCGCCAGCAGCTTAGGGCCCCCGGGGGGCGCAAAAGAAGAGACCCAGTACTTC.

The chain uses TRBV5-1 and TRBJ2-4; D uncertain. Trimming stripped 3 bases from V and 1 base from J, with 20 bases between. Germline V lookup: CDR1 SGHRS, CDR2 YFSETQ. The CDR3 runs to 18 residues. The CDR3 reads CASSSRVSGGLAKNIQYF. The CDR3 DNA follows: TGCGCCAGCAGCTCACGTGTATCCGGCGGTCTGGCCAAAAACATTCAGTACTTC.

The rearrangement links TRBV6-5 to TRBJ1-2; 7 bases are a match to TRBD1. Germline assignment: CDR1 MNHEY and CDR2 SVGAGI. CDR3 length: 14 amino acids. Trimming cost V 6 bases and J 0 bases; bases outside gene matches: 4. The CDR3 bases are TGTGCCAGCAGGTTGCAGGGGGCTAACTATGGCTACACCTTC. Protein sequence: CASRLQGANYGYTF.

This clone has more than one count but fewer than ten. This chain links TRBV6-5 with TRBJ1-4; no definite D call. Germline CDR1 and CDR2: MNHEY and SVGAGI. Trimming removed 8 bases at V and 6 bases at J, with 7 bases between. CDR3 size: 11 residues. CDR3: CASGRDEKLFF. DNA for the CDR3: TGTGCCAGCGGTAGGGATGAAAAACTGTTTTTT.